A single T cell receptor beta chain is shown here with its context. Unmatched junction bases numbered 4, after V lost 0 bases and J lost 7 bases. There are 13 residues in the CDR3. CDR1 is DFQATT, CDR2 SNEGSKA, per germline (reference sequence). The data were taken from a study of T-cell memory formation after mild COVID-19. MiXCR, run by TCRdb on the 5' RACE reads, gives a single entry per CDR3 protein. The table records 350,000 to 450,000 distinct CDR3 sequences, roughly 24% of them present only once. The material sequenced was PBMCs or a T cell subset sorted from them (not recorded which). This sequence joins TRBV20-1 and TRBJ1-1, with TRBD1 matching 8 bases. The sequence derives from an adult woman who had mild COVID-19 (a few samples of this study predate the infection). Cell type and time point are not known. Here the CDR3 reads CSAREPGGIEAFF. CDR3 sequence (DNA): TGCAGTGCTAGAGAGCCAGGGGGCATTGAAGCTTTCTTT.